Listed below are T cell receptor beta chains from one sample, sequenced in a study of siplizumab effects on memory and regulatory T cells. Measured with immunoSEQ multiplex PCR; TCRdb has only the in-frame clones, and not every one. The profile shows about 66,000 clones, roughly 96% of them singletons. The sample was naive CD8+ T cells sorted from blood. These receptors were taken from a human donor in good health. Each CDR3 is given with its conserved first and last residue. D genes are given only for firm matches.

CASSLDAGGSYEQYF	TGCGCCAGCAGCTTGGACGCGGGGGGGTCCTACGAGCAGTACTTC	TRBD2	TRBJ2-7	TRBV5-1
CASSLLTGGSETQYF	TGTGCCAGCAGCCTACTTACAGGGGGCTCCGAGACCCAGTACTTC	TRBD1	TRBJ2-5	TRBV27
CSVEGETQYF	TGCAGCGTTGAAGGAGAGACCCAGTACTTC	-	TRBJ2-5	TRBV29-1
CASSASGEIYNEQFF	TGTGCCAGCAGTGCCTCGGGAGAGATTTACAATGAGCAGTTCTTC	-	TRBJ2-1	TRBV6-1
CASSQDIVGGRETQYF	TGCGCCAGCAGCCAAGATATCGTAGGGGGCAGGGAGACCCAGTACTTC	TRBD1	TRBJ2-5	TRBV4-3
CASHLWGGRTEAFF	TGTGCCAGTCACCTGTGGGGTGGAAGGACTGAAGCTTTCTTT	-	TRBJ1-1	TRBV19
CASSIESTGAAYGYTF	TGTGCCAGTAGTATAGAGAGTACGGGGGCGGCATATGGCTACACCTTC	-	TRBJ1-2	TRBV19
CASSEASPGGTEAFF	TGTGCCAGCAGTGAAGCGAGTCCAGGGGGCACTGAAGCTTTCTTT	TRBD1	TRBJ1-1	TRBV6-1
CARSITGTKTEAFF	TGTGCCAGAAGCATCACCGGGACGAAAACTGAAGCTTTCTTT	-	TRBJ1-1	TRBV5-3
CASSSRDADYNEQFF	TGTGCCAGCAGCTCCCGGGACGCAGACTACAATGAGCAGTTCTTC	-	TRBJ2-1	TRBV5-6